The 31 T cell receptor beta chains below all came from one sample that was sequenced in a study of T-cell memory formation after mild COVID-19. TCRdb processed the 5' RACE reads anew with MiXCR; each CDR3 protein has one entry. This table has about 420,000 distinct CDR3 sequences, more than 20% appearing once. Sequencing was performed on PBMCs or a T cell subset sorted from them (not recorded which). The receptors here all came from an adult woman who had mild COVID-19 (a few samples of this study predate the infection). Cell type and time point are not known.

The DNA for the CDR3 is TGTGCCATCAGTCTTTCAGGGGTGGAAGCTTTCTTT. Translation: CAISLSGVEAFF. The chain carries TRBV10-3 and TRBJ1-1, with TRBD1 as a possible D gene (6 bases). V was cut by 5 bases and J by 8 bases, with 12 bases left in between. The germline CDR1 and CDR2 sequences are ENHRY and SYGVKD. The CDR3 has 12 residues.

This clonotype was found a few times. The chain has TRBV29-1 and TRBJ2-3; D gene ambiguous. CDR1 is SQVTM and CDR2 is ANQGSEA in the germline V gene. Trimming pared 2 bases from V and 6 bases from J, leaving 12 bases between. This CDR3 is built from 13 residues. The CDR3 nucleotides are TGCAGCGTTGAAACGGCTGAACTGGATACGCAGTATTTT. Protein product: CSVETAELDTQYF.

This clonotype was seen a handful of times. The chain recombines TRBV12-3 or TRBV12-4 with TRBJ2-1, with 13 bases matching TRBD2. The ends lost 5 bases at V and 2 bases at J; junction bases unmatched: 6. CDR3 length: 17 amino acids. The CDR3 DNA reads TGTGCCAGCAGTCTCGGACTAGCGGGAGTTGCCTACAATGAGCAGTTCTTC. Protein sequence: CASSLGLAGVAYNEQFF.

V usage is TRBV5-1 and J usage is TRBJ1-5; TRBD1 is a possible D gene (5 bases). In germline, CDR1 is SGHRS, CDR2 YFSETQ. V gave up 0 bases and J gave up 2 bases, with 12 bases separating them. The CDR3 runs 16 residues. CDR3 loop: CASSLGSGTGNQPQHF. As DNA, the CDR3 is TGCGCCAGCAGCTTGGGGTCAGGGACTGGCAATCAGCCCCAGCATTTT.

There are a few counts of this clonotype. CDR3 DNA sequence: TGTGCCAGCTCACCCCACAGCACAGATACGCAGTATTTT. Translating gives CASSPHSTDTQYF. The rearrangement joins TRBV7-3 to TRBJ2-3; D gene uncertain. In germline, CDR1 is SGHTA, CDR2 FQGTGA. The V end lost 8 bases, the J end lost 0 bases, and 9 bases lay between the germline ends. The CDR3 covers 13 residues.

This clonotype was picked up a small number of times. The J gene is TRBJ2-5, the V gene TRBV9; TRBD2 matches 7 bases. The length of the CDR3 is 16 residues. Trimming cost V 3 bases and J 5 bases; bases outside gene matches: 13. Germline CDR1 SGDLS, CDR2 YYNGEE. The chain's CDR3 is CASSGGIQAGPETQYF. The CDR3 nucleotides read TGTGCCAGCAGCGGAGGGATACAAGCGGGACCGGAGACCCAGTACTTC. The entire variable domain, with the rest obtained from reference TRBV9 and TRBJ2-5, is as follows: DSGVTQTPKHLITATGQRVTLRCSPRSGDLSVYWYQQSLDQGLQFLIQYYNGEERAKGNILERFSAQQFPDLHSELNLSSLELGDSALYFCASSGGIQAGPETQYFGPGTRLLVL.

The V gene is TRBV7-2, the J gene TRBJ2-3, with D possibly TRBD2 on 5 matching bases. The germline V gene has CDR1 SGHTA and CDR2 FQGNSA. The length of the CDR3 is 15 residues. V was clipped by 1 base and J by 0 bases, with 8 bases between them. In DNA, the CDR3 is TGTGCCAGCAGCTTAGAACTAGTGAGCACAGATACGCAGTATTTT. Translation gives CASSLELVSTDTQYF.

The chain recombines TRBV19 with TRBJ1-1; D gene uncertain. Germline CDR1 and CDR2: LNHDA and SQIVND (reference sequence). V was trimmed by 1 base and J by 3 bases, leaving 3 bases between them. This CDR3 has 12 residues. The CDR3: CASSIGHTEAFF. The CDR3 region has the DNA TGTGCCAGTAGTATAGGTCACACTGAAGCTTTCTTT.

This clonotype has more than one count but fewer than ten. The chain uses TRBV5-1 and TRBJ2-5; D not certain. This CDR3 is 14 amino acids long. Germline V gives CDR1 SGHRS, CDR2 YFSETQ. V lost 0 bases to trimming and J lost 1 base, with 7 bases between them. CDR3 region: CASSLGYSQETQYF. The DNA of the CDR3 is TGCGCCAGCAGCTTGGGTTATAGCCAAGAGACCCAGTACTTC.

This clonotype showed up just a few times. The V call is TRBV3-1, the J call TRBJ2-3, with 7 bases matching TRBD2. V dropped 4 bases and J dropped 3; count of bases not matched to a gene: 10. The CDR3 contains 16 residues. CDR1 is LGHDT, CDR2 YNNKEL, per germline (reference sequence). CDR3 region: CASSPISGGVTDTQYF. The CDR3 nucleotides are TGTGCCAGCAGCCCCATATCGGGGGGTGTTACAGATACGCAGTATTTT.

There are a few counts of this clonotype. At one boundary the junction diverges from the germline segment, which might be a read error. The gene calls are TRBV12-3 or TRBV12-4 and TRBJ2-7; no firm D call. The CDR3 runs 13 residues. The CDR3 loop reads CASSLDPRWEQYF. The CDR3 DNA reads TGTGCCAGCAGCTTAGATCCCCGCTGGGAGCAGTACTTC.

The chain links TRBV29-1 to TRBJ2-7, with TRBD2 identical over 7 bases. V shed 4 bases and J 4 bases; nucleotides not matched to a gene: 10. The CDR3 runs 14 residues. Germline V CDR1 and CDR2: SQVTM, ANQGSEA. CDR3 sequence reads: CSVAVGEGRYEQYF. In DNA form, the CDR3 reads TGCAGCGTTGCCGTAGGGGAGGGCCGGTACGAGCAGTACTTC.

V is TRBV10-3 and J is TRBJ1-2; tentatively, D is TRBD1 (6 bases). The CDR3 is 13 residues long. Germline assignment: CDR1 ENHRY and CDR2 SYGVKD. Trimming cost V 10 bases and J 4 bases, with 16 bases left between them. Written as DNA, the CDR3 is TGTGCCACTTGGGACACTGGGGCCTATGGCTACACCTTC. Amino acid sequence: CATWDTGAYGYTF.

This chain uses TRBV4-2 with TRBJ2-7, with TRBD2 matching over 8 bases. V trimming: 3 bases; J trimming: 2 bases; junction bases outside the gene matches: 9. Per the germline V gene, CDR1 is LGHNA and CDR2 is YNFKEQ. This CDR3 has 16 residues. The CDR3 coding sequence is TGTGCCAGCAGCCAGTCCCTAGCGGGCCTTACCTACGAGCAGTACTTC. Residues: CASSQSLAGLTYEQYF.

This clonotype was found a few times. V usage is TRBV7-9 and J usage is TRBJ2-3, with 9 bases identical to TRBD1. The CDR3 consists of 18 residues. Germline assignment: CDR1 SEHNR and CDR2 FQNEAQ (reference sequence). The ends lost 2 bases at V and 3 bases at J; junction bases unmatched: 12. CDR3 protein: CASSLPGAWTGVTDTQYF. The CDR3 bases are TGTGCCAGCAGCTTACCCGGCGCTTGGACAGGGGTGACAGATACGCAGTATTTT.

This clonotype has a count of ten or more. The genes are TRBV15 and TRBJ2-7; a possible D gene is TRBD1 (5 bases). The CDR3 extends over 18 amino acids. Germline-derived CDR1 and CDR2 are LNHNV and YYDKDF (reference sequence). V dropped 0 bases and J dropped 5 bases, with 23 bases sitting between them. The CDR3 DNA reads as TGTGCCACCAGCAGAGATGTTTCGCTCAGGGAACGTTTGAACGAGCAGTACTTC. Its translation: CATSRDVSLRERLNEQYF. Filled out from reference TRBV15 and TRBJ2-7, the complete variable domain reads DAMVIQNPRYQVTQFGKPVTLSCSQTLNHNVMYWYQQKSSQAPKLLFHYYDKDFNNEADTPDNFQSRRPNTSFCFLDIRSPGLGDTAMYLCATSRDVSLRERLNEQYFGPGTRLTVT.

CDR3 DNA: TGTGCCAGCTCACCATTAGGGACAGGGTCACCCCGTACGCAGTATTTT. It specifies CASSPLGTGSPRTQYF. This rearrangement joins TRBV18 to TRBJ2-3; 9 nucleotides align to TRBD1. Per germline, CDR1 KGHSH and CDR2 LQKENI. CDR3 length: 16 amino acids. With V trimmed by 2 bases and J by 8 bases, 11 bases remained unmatched.

The V call is TRBV20-1, the J call TRBJ1-6; D remains unclear. This CDR3 has 13 amino acids. CDR1 is DFQATT and CDR2 is SNEGSKA in the germline V gene (reference sequence). With 3 bases removed from V and 6 bases from J, the gap between germline ends came to 9 bases. The CDR3 spells CSASLGINSPLHF. CDR3 DNA sequence: TGCAGTGCTAGTTTGGGAATTAATTCACCCCTCCACTTT.

The rearrangement joins TRBV18 to TRBJ2-5; 13 bases fit TRBD2. The CDR3 covers 17 residues. Trimming took 0 bases from V and 4 from J; bases not matched to a gene: 5. Germline-derived CDR1 and CDR2 are KGHSH and LQKENI. DNA for the CDR3: TGTGCCAGCTCACCACCACTAGCGGGAGGGCCGTCAGAGACCCAGTACTTC. Amino acid sequence: CASSPPLAGGPSETQYF.

The sample holds a few counts of this clonotype. The V call is TRBV6-5, the J call TRBJ1-6, with D possibly being TRBD1 (5 bases). The germline gives CDR1 MNHEY, CDR2 SVGAGI. V was pared by 6 bases and J by 3 bases, with 12 bases between. The CDR3 sequence is 15 residues long. The CDR3 sequence: CASRTRDDYNSPLHF. In DNA form, the CDR3 reads TGTGCCAGCAGGACCCGGGACGACTATAATTCACCCCTCCACTTT.

This clonotype was detected a few times. CDR3 in amino acids: CASSWTSGTEAFF. The DNA for the CDR3 is TGTGCCAGCAGCTGGACTAGCGGCACTGAAGCTTTCTTT. The rearrangement links TRBV7-3 to TRBJ1-1; D call uncertain. The V end lost 4 bases, the J end lost 4 bases, and 10 bases lay between the germline ends. From germline, CDR1 is SGHTA and CDR2 FQGTGA. The CDR3 loop spans 13 amino acids.

The gene calls are TRBV27 and TRBJ1-2; D call uncertain. The CDR3 spans 15 residues. V was trimmed by 3 bases and J by 5 bases, leaving 16 bases between them. Germline-derived CDR1 and CDR2 are MNHEY and SMNVEV (reference sequence). The CDR3 reads CASSFGEPMAYGYTF. The CDR3, as DNA: TGTGCCAGCAGTTTTGGGGAGCCTATGGCGTATGGCTACACCTTC.

This clonotype was found a few times. This chain uses TRBV24-1 with TRBJ2-4; perhaps TRBD1 as D (6 bases). V lost 4 bases to trimming and J lost 5 bases, with 20 bases between them. The CDR3 is 17 amino acids. Per germline, CDR1 KGHDR and CDR2 SFDVKD. The CDR3 region has the DNA TGTGCCACCAGTGAGCCCCCCGGGACACCTAATGAAAACATTCAGTACTTC. This codes for CATSEPPGTPNENIQYF.

The genes are TRBV6-2 or TRBV6-3 and TRBJ1-1; 9 bases align to TRBD1. Per germline, CDR1 MNHEY and CDR2 SVGEGT. V lost 7 bases to trimming and J lost 7 bases; unmatched junction nucleotides: 13. The CDR3 spans 15 residues. CDR3 sequence reads: CASITLTGGPIEAFF. The CDR3 DNA sequence: TGTGCCAGCATCACCCTGACAGGGGGACCTATTGAAGCTTTCTTT.

The rearrangement uses TRBV5-1 and TRBJ2-1, with TRBD2 matching 7 bases. Germline loops: CDR1 SGHRS, CDR2 YFSETQ. V lost 1 base, J lost 6 bases, and 7 bases stayed unmatched. The CDR3 has 15 residues. The CDR3 DNA reads TGCGCCAGCAGCTTGTCCGGCGGGAGCAGCAATGAGCAGTTCTTC. Its translation: CASSLSGGSSNEQFF.

The chain joins TRBV12-3 or TRBV12-4 to TRBJ2-7, with D perhaps TRBD1 (7 bases). With 8 bases removed from V and 2 bases from J, the gap between germline ends came to 16 bases. The CDR3 totals 14 residues. CDR3 protein: CASRWAGGTYEQYF. CDR3 bases: TGTGCCAGCCGTTGGGCAGGGGGGACCTACGAGCAGTACTTC.

This clonotype was seen only a few times. CDR3 in amino acids: CATSRDHYGGDGNEQFF. The CDR3 DNA reads TGTGCCACCAGCAGGGACCACTACGGAGGGGACGGCAATGAGCAGTTCTTC. V gene TRBV15 combines with J gene TRBJ2-1; a weak D match, TRBD2 (6 bases). The V gene's germline CDR1 is LNHNV and CDR2 YYDKDF (reference sequence). Trimming removed 3 bases at V and 6 bases at J, with 21 bases between. This CDR3 is built from 17 residues.

A few counts support this clonotype. The chain has TRBV5-1 and TRBJ2-5; 8 positions agree with TRBD2. Germline CDR1 SGHRS, CDR2 YFSETQ. Unmatched junction bases numbered 3, after V lost 4 bases and J lost 1 base. The CDR3 spans 14 residues. The CDR3 protein is CASSQAGVQETQYF. Here the CDR3 DNA reads TGCGCCAGCAGCCAAGCGGGGGTCCAAGAGACCCAGTACTTC.

The rearrangement joins TRBV24-1 to TRBJ2-3; perhaps TRBD1 as D (5 bases). The V gene lost 7 bases and the J gene lost 0 bases, with 10 bases spanning the gap. CDR3 length equals 14 residues. Per germline, CDR1 KGHDR and CDR2 SFDVKD. For the CDR3, the DNA is TGTGCCACCAGCTCGACAGCCAGCACAGATACGCAGTATTTT. It encodes CATSSTASTDTQYF.

V gene TRBV24-1 combines with J gene TRBJ2-1, with D possibly called TRBD1 or TRBD2 (5 bases each). V was cut by 0 bases and J by 6 bases, with 14 bases left in between. Germline V gene data show CDR1 as KGHDR and CDR2 as SFDVKD. This CDR3 has 16 amino acids. This CDR3 is CATSDLGPGTVNEQFF. The CDR3 nucleotides read TGTGCCACCAGTGATTTGGGGCCAGGGACGGTCAATGAGCAGTTCTTC.

This clonotype was recorded many times. The CDR3 bases are TGTGCCAGCAGCGGCCGGGGCTACAATGAGCAGTTCTTC. Its protein product is CASSGRGYNEQFF. This chain connects TRBV7-2 to TRBJ2-1; D possibly corresponds to TRBD2 (5 bases). The CDR3 runs to 13 residues. V lost 5 bases and J 3 bases, leaving 8 bases between the germline ends. Germline values: CDR1 SGHTA, CDR2 FQGNSA.